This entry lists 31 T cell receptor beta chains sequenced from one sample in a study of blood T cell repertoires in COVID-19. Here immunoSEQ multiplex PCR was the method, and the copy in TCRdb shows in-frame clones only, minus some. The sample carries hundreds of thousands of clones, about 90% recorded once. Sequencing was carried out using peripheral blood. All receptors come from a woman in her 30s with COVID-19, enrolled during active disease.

CDR3 amino acids: CATSDAGYEKLFF. Here the CDR3 DNA reads TGTGCCACCAGTGATGCGGGGTATGAAAAACTGTTTTTT. The V and J genes are TRBV24-1 and TRBJ1-4; D call uncertain. CDR3 length: 13 residues. V gave up 3 bases and J gave up 6 bases, with 7 bases separating them. Germline CDR1 and CDR2: KGHDR and SFDVKD.

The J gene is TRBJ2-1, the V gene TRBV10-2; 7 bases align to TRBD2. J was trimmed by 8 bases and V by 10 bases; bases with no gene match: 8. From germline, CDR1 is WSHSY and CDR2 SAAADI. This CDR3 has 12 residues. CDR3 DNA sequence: TGCGCCACCGGGGAGGGTGGCGATGAGCAGTTCTTC. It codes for CATGEGGDEQFF.

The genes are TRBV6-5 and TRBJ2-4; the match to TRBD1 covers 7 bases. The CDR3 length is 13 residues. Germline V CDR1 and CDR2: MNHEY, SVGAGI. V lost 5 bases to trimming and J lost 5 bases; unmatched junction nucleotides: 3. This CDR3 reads CASSKTGQNIQYF. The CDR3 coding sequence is TGTGCCAGCAGTAAGACAGGGCAAAACATTCAGTACTTC.

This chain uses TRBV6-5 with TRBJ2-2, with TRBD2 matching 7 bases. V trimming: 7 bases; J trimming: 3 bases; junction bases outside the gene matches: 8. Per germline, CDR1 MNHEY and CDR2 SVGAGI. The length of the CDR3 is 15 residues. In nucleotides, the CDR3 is TGTGCCAGCACTCTAGGACTAGGGGACACCGGGGAGCTGTTTTTT. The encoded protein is CASTLGLGDTGELFF.

CDR3 coding DNA: TGTGCCAGCAGCTCAGACGGACGGGGAGTAAAAAACATTCAGTACTTC. Translating it yields CASSSDGRGVKNIQYF. The J gene is TRBJ2-4, the V gene TRBV7-2; tentative D call: TRBD2 (5 bases). Germline values: CDR1 SGHTA, CDR2 FQGNSA. The CDR3 is 16 residues long. V was clipped by 4 bases and J by 4 bases, with 17 bases between them.

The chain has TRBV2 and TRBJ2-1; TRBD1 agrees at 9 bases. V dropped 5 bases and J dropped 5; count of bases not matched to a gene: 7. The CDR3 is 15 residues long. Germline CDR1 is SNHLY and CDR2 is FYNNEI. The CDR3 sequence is CASSQRQGGDNEQFF. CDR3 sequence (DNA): TGTGCCAGCAGTCAGAGACAGGGGGGAGACAATGAGCAGTTCTTC.

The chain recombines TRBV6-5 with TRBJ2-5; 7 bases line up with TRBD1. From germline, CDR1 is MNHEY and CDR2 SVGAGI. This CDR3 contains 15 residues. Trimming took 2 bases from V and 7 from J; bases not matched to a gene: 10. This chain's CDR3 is CASSYLTGDQGTQYF. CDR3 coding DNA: TGTGCCAGCAGTTACCTAACAGGGGATCAGGGGACCCAGTACTTC.

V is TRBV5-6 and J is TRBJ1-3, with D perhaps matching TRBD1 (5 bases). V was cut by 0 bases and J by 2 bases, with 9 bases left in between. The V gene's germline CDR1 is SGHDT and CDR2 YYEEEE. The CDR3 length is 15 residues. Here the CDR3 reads CASSLGRGAGNTIYF. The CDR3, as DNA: TGTGCCAGCAGCTTGGGGAGGGGCGCTGGAAACACCATATATTTT. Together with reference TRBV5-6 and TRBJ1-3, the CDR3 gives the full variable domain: DAGVTQSPTHLIKTRGQQVTLRCSPKSGHDTVSWYQQALGQGPQFIFQYYEEEERQRGNFPDRFSGHQFPNYSSELNVNALLLGDSALYLCASSLGRGAGNTIYFGEGSWLTVV.

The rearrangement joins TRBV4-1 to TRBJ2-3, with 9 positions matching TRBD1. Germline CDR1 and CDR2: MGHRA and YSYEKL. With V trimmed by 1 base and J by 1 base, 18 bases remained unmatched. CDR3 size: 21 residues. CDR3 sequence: CASSQGSLRDRVHIGTDTQYF. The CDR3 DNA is TGCGCCAGCAGCCAAGGATCGCTACGGGACAGGGTACATATTGGCACAGATACGCAGTATTTT.

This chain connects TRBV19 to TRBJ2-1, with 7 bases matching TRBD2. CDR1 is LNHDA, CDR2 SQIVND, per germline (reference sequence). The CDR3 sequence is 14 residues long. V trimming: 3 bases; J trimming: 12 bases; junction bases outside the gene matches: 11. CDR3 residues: CASSIGSSGGGQFF. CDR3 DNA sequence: TGTGCCAGTAGTATTGGCTCTAGCGGAGGAGGGCAGTTCTTC.

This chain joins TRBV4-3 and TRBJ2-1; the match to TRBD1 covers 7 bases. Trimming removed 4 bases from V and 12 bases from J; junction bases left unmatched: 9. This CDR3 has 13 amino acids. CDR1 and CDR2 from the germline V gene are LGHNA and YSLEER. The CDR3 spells CASSRDRASRQFF. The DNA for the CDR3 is TGCGCCAGCAGCCGCGACAGGGCTTCAAGGCAGTTCTTC.

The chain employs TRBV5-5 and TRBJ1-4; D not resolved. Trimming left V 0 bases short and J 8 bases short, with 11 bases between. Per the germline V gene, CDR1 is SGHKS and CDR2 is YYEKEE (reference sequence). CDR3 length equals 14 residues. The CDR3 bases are TGTGCCAGCAGCTTGGTGGTATTCGGGGAAAAACTGTTTTTT. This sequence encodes CASSLVVFGEKLFF.

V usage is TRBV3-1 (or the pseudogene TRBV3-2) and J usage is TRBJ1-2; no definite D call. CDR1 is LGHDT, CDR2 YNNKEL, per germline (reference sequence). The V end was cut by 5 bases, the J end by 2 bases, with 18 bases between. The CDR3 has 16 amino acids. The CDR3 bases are TGTGCCAGCAGCGAGGCCCCTACACGCACCAACTATGGCTACACCTTC. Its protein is CASSEAPTRTNYGYTF.

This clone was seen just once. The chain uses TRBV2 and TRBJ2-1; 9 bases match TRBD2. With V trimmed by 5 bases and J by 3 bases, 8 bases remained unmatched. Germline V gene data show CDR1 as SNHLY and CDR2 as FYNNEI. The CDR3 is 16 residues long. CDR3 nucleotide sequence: TGTGCCAGCAGTTACGTAGCGGGAGTGCACTACAATGAGCAGTTCTTC. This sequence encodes CASSYVAGVHYNEQFF.

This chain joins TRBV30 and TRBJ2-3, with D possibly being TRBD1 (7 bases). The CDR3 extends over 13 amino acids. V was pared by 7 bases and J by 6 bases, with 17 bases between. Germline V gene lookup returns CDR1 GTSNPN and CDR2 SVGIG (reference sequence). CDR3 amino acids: CALPRGDADTQYF. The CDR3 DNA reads TGTGCCTTACCCAGGGGGGACGCTGATACGCAGTATTTT.

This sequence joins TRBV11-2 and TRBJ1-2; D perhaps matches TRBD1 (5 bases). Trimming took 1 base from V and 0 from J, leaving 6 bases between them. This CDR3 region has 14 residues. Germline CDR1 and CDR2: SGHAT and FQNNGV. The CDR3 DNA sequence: TGTGCCAGCAGCTTAGGGACACCTAACTATGGCTACACCTTC. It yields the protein CASSLGTPNYGYTF.

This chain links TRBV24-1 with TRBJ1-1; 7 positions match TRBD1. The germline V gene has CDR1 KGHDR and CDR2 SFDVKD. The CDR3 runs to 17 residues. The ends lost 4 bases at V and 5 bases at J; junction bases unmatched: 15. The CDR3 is CATSDPETGQLGTEAFF. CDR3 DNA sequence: TGTGCCACCAGTGACCCTGAAACGGGACAGCTAGGGACTGAAGCTTTCTTT.

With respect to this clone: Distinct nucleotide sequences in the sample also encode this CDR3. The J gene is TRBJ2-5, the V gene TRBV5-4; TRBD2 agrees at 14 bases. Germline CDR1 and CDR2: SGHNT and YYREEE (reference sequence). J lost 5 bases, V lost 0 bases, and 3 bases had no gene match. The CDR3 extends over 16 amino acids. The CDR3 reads CASSLGLAGGQETQYF. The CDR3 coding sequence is TGTGCCAGCAGCTTGGGACTAGCGGGGGGGCAGGAGACCCAGTACTTC. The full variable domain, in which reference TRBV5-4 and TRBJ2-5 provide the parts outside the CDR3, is ETGVTQSPTHLIKTRGQQVTLRCSSQSGHNTVSWYQQALGQGPQFIFQYYREEENGRGNFPPRFSGLQFPNYSSELNVNALELDDSALYLCASSLGLAGGQETQYFGPGTRLLVL.

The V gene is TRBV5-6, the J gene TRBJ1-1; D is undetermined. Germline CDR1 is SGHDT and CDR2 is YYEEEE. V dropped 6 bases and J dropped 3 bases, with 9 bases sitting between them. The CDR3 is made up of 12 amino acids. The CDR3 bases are TGTGCCAGCACCTTCCTCGACACTGAAGCTTTCTTT. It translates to CASTFLDTEAFF.

The CDR3 here is CASSQEWTPFYMNTEAFF. The CDR3 coding sequence is TGTGCCAGCAGCCAAGAATGGACACCATTCTACATGAACACTGAAGCTTTCTTT. This chain links TRBV3-1 (or the pseudogene TRBV3-2) with TRBJ1-1, with D possibly being TRBD1 (5 bases). V was clipped by 0 bases and J by 0 bases, with 17 bases between them. The CDR3 contains 18 residues. CDR1 and CDR2 from the germline V gene are LGHDT and YNNKEL (reference sequence).

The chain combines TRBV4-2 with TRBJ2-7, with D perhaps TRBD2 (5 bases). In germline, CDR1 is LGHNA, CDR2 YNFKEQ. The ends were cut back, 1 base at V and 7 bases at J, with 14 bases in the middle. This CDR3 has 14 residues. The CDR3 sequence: CASSQVTDRGEQYF. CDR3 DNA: TGTGCCAGCAGCCAAGTCACAGATCGGGGTGAGCAGTACTTC.

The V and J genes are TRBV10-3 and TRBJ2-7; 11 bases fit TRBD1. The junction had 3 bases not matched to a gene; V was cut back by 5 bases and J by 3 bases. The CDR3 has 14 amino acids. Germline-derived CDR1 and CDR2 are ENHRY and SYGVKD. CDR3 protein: CAISPGTGGYEQYF. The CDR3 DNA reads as TGTGCCATCAGTCCTGGGACAGGGGGCTACGAGCAGTACTTC.

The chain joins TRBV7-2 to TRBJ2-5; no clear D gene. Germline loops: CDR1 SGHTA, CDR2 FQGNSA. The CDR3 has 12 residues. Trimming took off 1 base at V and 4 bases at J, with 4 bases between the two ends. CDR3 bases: TGTGCCAGCAGCTTAGTCCGAGAGACCCAGTACTTC. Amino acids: CASSLVRETQYF.

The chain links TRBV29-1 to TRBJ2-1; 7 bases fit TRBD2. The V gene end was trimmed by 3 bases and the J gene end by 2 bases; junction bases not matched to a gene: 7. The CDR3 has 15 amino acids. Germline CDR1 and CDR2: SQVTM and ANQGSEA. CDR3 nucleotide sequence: TGCAGCGTTGACGGGCGGGAGAACCCCTACAATGAGCAGTTCTTC. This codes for CSVDGRENPYNEQFF.

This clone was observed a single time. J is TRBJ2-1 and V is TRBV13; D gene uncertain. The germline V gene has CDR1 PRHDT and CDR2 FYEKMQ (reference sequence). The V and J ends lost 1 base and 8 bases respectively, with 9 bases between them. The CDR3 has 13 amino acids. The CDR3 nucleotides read TGTGCCAGCAGCTTAGCCGTTGGAGATGAGCAGTTCTTC. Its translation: CASSLAVGDEQFF.

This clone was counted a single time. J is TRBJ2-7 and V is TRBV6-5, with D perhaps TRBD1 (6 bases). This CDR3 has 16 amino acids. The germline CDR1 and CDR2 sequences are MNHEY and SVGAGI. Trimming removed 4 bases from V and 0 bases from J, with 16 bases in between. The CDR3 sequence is CASSLKMTGFSYEQYF. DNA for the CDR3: TGTGCCAGCAGTTTAAAAATGACAGGCTTCTCCTACGAGCAGTACTTC.

The CDR3 is CASSRFQGFGNQPQHF. CDR3 nucleotide sequence: TGTGCCAGCAGTAGATTCCAGGGCTTTGGCAATCAGCCCCAGCATTTT. The V and J genes are TRBV28 and TRBJ1-5, with D possibly matching TRBD1 (5 bases). Trimming shortened V by 5 bases and J by 2 bases, and 16 bases separated the two germline ends. Germline CDR1 is MDHEN and CDR2 is SYDVKM. This CDR3 contains 16 residues.

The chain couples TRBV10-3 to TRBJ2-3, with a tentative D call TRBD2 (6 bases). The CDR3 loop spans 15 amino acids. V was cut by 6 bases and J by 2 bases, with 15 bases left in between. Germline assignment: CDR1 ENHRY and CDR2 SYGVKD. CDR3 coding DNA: TGTGCCATCAGGCCGGGACTTCCCTCCACAGATACGCAGTATTTT. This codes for CAIRPGLPSTDTQYF.

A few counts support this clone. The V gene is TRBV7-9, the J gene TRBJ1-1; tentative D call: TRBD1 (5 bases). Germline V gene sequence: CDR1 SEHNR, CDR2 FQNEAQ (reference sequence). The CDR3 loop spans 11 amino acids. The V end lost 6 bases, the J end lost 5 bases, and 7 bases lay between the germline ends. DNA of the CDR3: TGTGCCAGCAGTAAGGGGACTGAAGCTTTCTTT. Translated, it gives CASSKGTEAFF.

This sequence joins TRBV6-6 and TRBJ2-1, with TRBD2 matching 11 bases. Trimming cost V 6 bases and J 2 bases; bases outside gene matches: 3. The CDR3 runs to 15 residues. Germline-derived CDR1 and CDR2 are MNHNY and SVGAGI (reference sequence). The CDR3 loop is CASRGTSGAYNEQFF. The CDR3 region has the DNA TGTGCCAGCAGGGGGACTAGCGGTGCCTACAATGAGCAGTTCTTC.

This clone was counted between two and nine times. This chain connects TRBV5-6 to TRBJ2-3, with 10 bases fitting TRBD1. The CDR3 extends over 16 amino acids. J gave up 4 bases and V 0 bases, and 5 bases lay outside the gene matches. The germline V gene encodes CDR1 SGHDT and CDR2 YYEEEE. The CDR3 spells CASSLGQGAGADTQYF. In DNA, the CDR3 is TGTGCCAGCAGCTTGGGACAGGGGGCTGGGGCAGATACGCAGTATTTT.